This T cell receptor (beta chain) came from a study of immune heterogeneity within non-small cell lung tumors. On the study more broadly: The tumor set comprised a handful of squamous cell carcinomas and around ten non-squamous carcinomas (plus 1 not otherwise specified). General study points: Identical dominant CDR3 beta clonotypes recurred among a patient's tumor sites, alongside site-unique high-frequency clones.

TCR beta CDR3 regions came from multiplex PCR with 32 forward V and 13 reverse J primers. TCRdb re-analysed the multiplex PCR reads in MiXCR, keeping a single row per CDR3 protein. The table lists around 30,000 distinct CDR3 sequences, approximately 30% of them singletons. In the case of this clonotype: Its antigen is not known. Possible read error: a much larger clone is one base away.

At about 600 ng per sample, bulk tumor genomic DNA provided the template. Every primary tumor yielded several biopsies, spaced far apart, that were taken during surgery. Before undergoing curative surgery, patients had newly diagnosed non-small cell lung cancer that was untreated. This CDR3 is built from 16 residues. With 7 bases removed from V and 6 bases from J, the gap between germline ends came to 25 bases. Germline CDR1 is LNHDA and CDR2 is SQIVND (reference sequence). V is TRBV19 and J is TRBJ2-7; D may match TRBD1 or TRBD2 (7 bases each). Material for sequencing was lung tumor tissue. This clonotype was obtained from a man aged 35 to 55 with non-small cell lung cancer. The CDR3 loop is CASTRQAGPQGGEQYF. CDR3 DNA sequence: TGTGCCAGTACCCGGCAAGCGGGGCCCCAGGGGGGCGAGCAGTACTTC.